Sequencing of this T cell receptor beta chain was carried out in a study of T cell responses to AZD1222 COVID-19 vaccine. TCRdb keeps only in-frame clones here, not all; method: immunoSEQ multiplex PCR. The sample comprises fewer than 200,000 clones, around 88% of which are singletons, and about 0.49% rests with the top ten. J lost 1 base, V lost 4 bases, and 3 bases had no gene match. Per germline, CDR1 SGDLS and CDR2 YYNGEE. The CDR3 extends over 15 amino acids. Study conclusions and caveats: Vaccine-related CD4 TCRs covered spike, predominating at 160-218 and 743-854. Without day 14 samples, only post-peak T cell repertoires were studied. Among AZD1222 vaccinees, only five or six were seropositive at baseline. Unmutated regions of variants are reportedly targeted by nearly half of spike-specific TCRs.

With regard to this clone: Antigen specificity is unknown.

Source: peripheral blood, taken on day 0 of AZD1222 vaccination. The rearrangement uses TRBV9 and TRBJ2-2, with 8 nucleotides matching TRBD1. The TCR was taken from an adult in good health. In DNA form, the CDR3 reads TGTGCCAGCAGCTCAGGGGGCCGGAACACCGGGGAGCTGTTTTTT. Translating gives CASSSGGRNTGELFF.